This TCR beta chain was captured by sequencing in a study of T cell responses to AZD1222 COVID-19 vaccine. Whole-study results and caveats: Of the AZD1222 recipients, only 5 or 6 were seropositive at baseline. CD4 TCRs linked to vaccination spanned spike, dominating at 160-218 and 743-854. Possibly, clonal diversity was underestimated; donors were largely white British and included more females.

CDR1 is SGDLS and CDR2 is YYNGEE in the germline V gene. V was pared by 0 bases and J by 10 bases, with 8 bases between. CDR3 size: 12 residues. With respect to this clone: The target antigen is unknown.

Pooled together were second doses at about 4 or about 12 weeks. Only in-frame clones appear in the TCRdb table, and some are missing; sequencing was by immunoSEQ multiplex PCR. The data show 150,000 to 200,000 clones, roughly 94% seen once. The chain couples TRBV9 to TRBJ2-1, with D maybe TRBD2 (5 bases). The origin of this receptor is an adult who received the AZD1222 COVID-19 vaccine. Sequenced material: peripheral blood, taken 28 days after the second AZD1222 dose. CDR3 in amino acids: CASSVASNEQFF. Here the CDR3 DNA reads TGTGCCAGCAGCGTAGCTAGCAACGAGCAGTTCTTC. The whole variable domain, filled in from reference TRBV9 and TRBJ2-1, reads DSGVTQTPKHLITATGQRVTLRCSPRSGDLSVYWYQQSLDQGLQFLIQYYNGEERAKGNILERFSAQQFPDLHSELNLSSLELGDSALYFCASSVASNEQFFGPGTRLTVL.